This TCR beta chain derives from a study of identical twins (dated by TCRdb to 2016 to 2017). As for the study more broadly: The study deep-sequenced TCR alpha and beta repertoires from monozygotic twins, unrelated adults of various ages and cord blood to test whether fetal clonotypes persist. To rule out contamination, replicate twin experiments were performed at different times with different library preparation protocols.

Only healthy Caucasian donors were included. Using Miltenyi CD45RO+ enrichment and human naive T-cell isolation kits, memory (CD45RO+) and naive T cells were isolated from PBMC. After removal of 4 bases from V and 5 bases from J, the junction retains 9 bases not matched to a gene. CDR1 DFQATT and CDR2 SNEGSKA were looked up in the germline V gene (reference sequence). The CDR3 goes from the cysteine to the phenylalanine over 14 residues. Just CDR3 DNA is preserved here, 42 bases in frame from base 1. The sample holds one count of this clonotype. The antigen it recognizes is unknown. No much larger clone is present one base from it, and per-base qualities are unavailable. A lone read gives weak evidence. Library preparation employed 5' RACE. The listed sequencing device is Illumina HiSeq 2000. A universal primer binding site was added through template switching, and the final cDNA carried a unique molecular identifier so that TCR cDNA molecules could be counted accurately. Specific primers in the conserved constant-segment region were used to synthesize first-strand cDNA for TCR alpha and beta chains. Each cDNA library was double barcoded, with a SMART-Mk sample barcode plus Illumina barcodes, to control for contamination. TruSeq adapter sequences and Illumina sample barcodes were added in two successive PCR steps. Sequencing of the TCR alpha and beta cDNA libraries was done on the Illumina HiSeq platform using custom primers. In the source study's methods: Unique molecular identifiers were extracted from raw reads with MiGEC, and CDR3 positions were determined with MiXCR. For each individual, recombination models were inferred using an EM algorithm with the repgenHMM and IGoR tools. Shared clonotypes were analyzed with the tcR package in R, and sharing was normalized by the product of cloneset sizes. Out-of-frame nonproductive sequences were analyzed to study raw recombination free of thymic and clonal selection effects. TCRdb reran the public reads through fastp at Q25 and MiXCR, keeping productive beta chains. Every CDR3 protein is listed once, alongside the most common genes and DNA of its rows. TCRdb's processing, not the study's, gives the V and J calls here. In this sample the table shows about 250,000 distinct CDR3 sequences, 11% to 15% of which occur a single time. The ten largest clones take up approximately 8.8% of the sample.

Study-level results and caveats: A weaker excess of twin sharing was found in beta out-of-frame sequences because the signal-to-noise ratio was lowered by fewer shared sequences. Because the same donors could not be followed over many years, the conclusions relied on cross-sectional statistical analysis. In monozygotic twins, out-of-frame TCR alpha sharing was systematically underestimated by recombination models, although the models agreed with sharing between unrelated individuals. Abundant cord blood beta clonotypes had fewer insertions, young adult naive repertoires showed a similar but weaker trend, and memory repertoires showed no such trend. Zero-insertion analyses could be partly confounded by invariant T cells such as MAIT and iNKT, although diverse VJ usage argued against such confounding for most clonotypes. Compared with coincidental sharing between unrelated individuals, out-of-frame TCR alpha sequences shared between twins had an excess of sequences with low generation probability.

This sequence uses TRBV20-1 and TRBJ2-5, and 8 junctional nucleotides match TRBD2. The clonotype was recovered from a woman aged 18-29 years in good health. The sequenced sample was memory (CD45RO+) T cells sorted from blood. The cell subset or site label for this specimen denotes: CD45RO+ enriched T cells. The nucleotides are TGCAGTGCTAAACTTGCGGGGGGAAGGGAGACCCAGTACTTC. Translated, this is CSAKLAGGRETQYF.